This TCR beta chain is from a study of blood T cell repertoires in COVID-19. Study at large: The United States, Italy and Spain provided the acute and convalescent COVID-19 samples. PBMCs, B-cell-depleted T cells, or T cells were the source of the cDNA or gDNA that made up the material.

The CDR3 contains 15 residues. The ends were cut back, 2 bases at V and 0 bases at J, with 11 bases in the middle. Germline-derived CDR1 and CDR2 are SGHTA and FQGNSA. Original data processing: Estimation of nucleated cell counts relied on the amplification of reference gene primers. Profiling relied on immunoSEQ multiplex PCR, and the TCRdb table lists in-frame clones only, not all of them. V and J calls and clone size are those listed in that table; D and trimming were worked out from the DNA. The sample contains about 190,000 clones, roughly four fifths of which appear only once. The sequenced sample was peripheral blood. This TCR was sampled from a man aged 45 to 65 who had recovered from COVID-19. V is TRBV7-2 and J is TRBJ2-7; D remains unclear. The CDR3 reads CASSLTDLTSYEQYF. CDR3 DNA sequence: TGTGCCAGCAGCTTAACAGACCTCACCTCCTACGAGCAGTACTTC.